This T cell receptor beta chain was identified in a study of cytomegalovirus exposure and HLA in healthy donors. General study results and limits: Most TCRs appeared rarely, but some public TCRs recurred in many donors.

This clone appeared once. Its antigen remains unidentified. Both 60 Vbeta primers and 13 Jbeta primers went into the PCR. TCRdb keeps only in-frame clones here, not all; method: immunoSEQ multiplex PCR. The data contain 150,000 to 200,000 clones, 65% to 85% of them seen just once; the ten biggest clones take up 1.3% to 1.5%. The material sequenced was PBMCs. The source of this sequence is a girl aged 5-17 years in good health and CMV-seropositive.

The CDR3 loop is CAIGGSKRHYNEQFF. The CDR3 nucleotides read TGTGCCATCGGGGGGTCGAAGCGGCACTACAATGAGCAGTTCTTC. The chain uses TRBV10-3 and TRBJ2-1; maybe TRBD2 (6 bases). CDR1 is ENHRY, CDR2 SYGVKD, per germline. V lost 8 bases, J lost 3 bases, and 17 bases lay in between. This CDR3 has 15 amino acids.